Shown below are 27 T cell receptor beta chains from a single sample sequenced in a study of blood T cells in healthy people across ages. Alongside a J-beta primer mix, a sample-barcoded 5' primer served in a second PCR lasting about 7 to 12 cycles. One entry per CDR3 protein results from TCRdb running MiXCR on the 5' RACE reads. Found here are around 1,600,000 distinct CDR3 sequences, approximately 43% of them singletons; the top ten hold about 4%. Specimen: blood. The source of these receptors is a woman younger than 35 in good health.

This clonotype was picked up a small number of times. This chain connects TRBV20-1 to TRBJ1-2; perhaps TRBD1 as D (5 bases). CDR1 and CDR2 (germline): DFQATT, SNEGSKA (reference sequence). The V gene lost 6 bases and the J gene lost 3 bases, with 17 bases spanning the gap. The CDR3 spans 14 residues. CDR3 sequence (DNA): TGCAGTGCCCTAGGGGCAGGGCTATACTATGGCTACACCTTC. Its translation: CSALGAGLYYGYTF.

This clonotype has a handful of counts. The CDR3 protein is CASSLGAADRNYEQYF. CDR3 nucleotide sequence: TGTGCCAGCAGTTTGGGGGCTGCCGACCGGAACTACGAGCAGTACTTC. This chain joins TRBV28 and TRBJ2-7; D perhaps matches TRBD1 (6 bases). V shed 3 bases and J shed 3 bases, with 18 bases lying between them. The CDR3 length is 16 residues. CDR1 and CDR2 (germline): MDHEN, SYDVKM.

This chain links TRBV12-3 or TRBV12-4 with TRBJ1-5; 7 bases line up with TRBD1. The J segment lost 3 bases and the V segment lost 2 bases, leaving 7 bases of the junction unmatched. The CDR3 spans 16 residues. DNA for the CDR3: TGTGCCAGCAGTTTAAGAGGGGGCGCAGACAATCAGCCCCAGCATTTT. It is translated as CASSLRGGADNQPQHF.

V gene TRBV27 combines with J gene TRBJ2-7, with a tentative D call TRBD1 (5 bases). There are 15 residues in the CDR3. V lost 8 bases and J lost 0, with 17 bases in between. Germline assignment: CDR1 MNHEY and CDR2 SMNVEV (reference sequence). This chain's CDR3 is CASSDMGLYSYEQYF. In nucleotides, the CDR3 is TGTGCCAGCTCAGATATGGGGCTGTACTCCTACGAGCAGTACTTC.

The rearrangement links TRBV20-1 to TRBJ1-5, with 7 bases lining up with TRBD1. CDR3 length: 13 amino acids. The V segment lost 6 bases and the J segment 9 bases; nucleotides outside the gene matches: 11. The germline V gene encodes CDR1 DFQATT and CDR2 SNEGSKA (reference sequence). The CDR3 DNA reads as TGCAGTGCCACTGACAGGGCTGAACGGCCCCAGCATTTT. Its protein is CSATDRAERPQHF.

This clonotype came up once. CDR3 bases: TGTGCCAGCAGTTTGTATCTTAATGAAAAACTGTTTTTT. Translation gives CASSLYLNEKLFF. The chain has TRBV27 and TRBJ1-4; no firm D call. Trimming took 3 bases from V and 4 from J, leaving 6 bases between them. Looked up from germline, CDR1 is MNHEY and CDR2 is SMNVEV (reference sequence). CDR3 size: 13 residues.

A few counts support this clonotype. The chain is built from TRBV18 and TRBJ2-7; D possibly corresponds to TRBD2 (5 bases). Judging by the DNA end, TRBJ2-5 fits better; the J call may be wrong. Germline CDR1 and CDR2: KGHSH and LQKENI. CDR3 size: 13 residues. The CDR3 bases are TGTGCCAGCTCACCCTCGGGGTCGAAGACCCAGTACTTC. Translating it yields CASSPSGSKTQYF.

The gene calls are TRBV6-6 and TRBJ2-5; a weak D match, TRBD1 (6 bases). From germline, CDR1 is MNHNY and CDR2 SVGAGI (reference sequence). Trimming took 3 bases from V and 0 from J, leaving 14 bases between them. The CDR3 extends over 16 amino acids. Here the CDR3 reads CASSYSLDSYQETQYF. As DNA, the CDR3 is TGTGCCAGCAGTTATTCACTGGACAGCTACCAAGAGACCCAGTACTTC.

This clonotype was counted a few times. The DNA of the CDR3 is TGTGCCAGCAGCACCCCACCGCACCGGGAGACCCAGTACTTC. Encoded protein: CASSTPPHRETQYF. The genes are TRBV7-2 and TRBJ2-7; no definite D call. The DNA end favors TRBJ2-5, so the J call may be wrong. This CDR3 is 14 amino acids long. Germline V lookup: CDR1 SGHTA, CDR2 FQGNSA.

Comments on this clonotype: The junction differs from germline at one of its ends, possibly a read error. This rearrangement joins TRBV29-1 to TRBJ2-5; D is unclear. CDR1 and CDR2 (germline): SQVTM, ANQGSEA. This CDR3 region has 11 residues. The CDR3 nucleotides read TGCGGCGTCGGACCAGAAAAGACCCAGTACTTC. It encodes CGVGPEKTQYF.

Only a few counts were recorded for this clonotype. The rearrangement uses TRBV29-1 and TRBJ1-1; D is undetermined. The CDR3 loop spans 14 amino acids. With 3 bases removed from V and 3 bases from J, the gap between germline ends came to 14 bases. Per the germline V gene, CDR1 is SQVTM and CDR2 is ANQGSEA. CDR3 sequence reads: CSVDITTGDTEAFF. DNA for the CDR3: TGCAGCGTTGATATCACCACTGGGGACACTGAAGCTTTCTTT. The full variable domain, completed using reference TRBV29-1 and TRBJ1-1, is SAVISQKPSRDICQRGTSLTIQCQVDSQVTMMFWYRQQPGQSLTLIATANQGSEATYESGFVIDKFPISRPNLTFSTLTVSNMSPEDSSIYLCSVDITTGDTEAFFGQGTRLTVV.

The sample holds a few counts of this clonotype. The V call is TRBV7-9, the J call TRBJ2-5; no clear D gene. CDR3 size: 12 residues. The V end was cut by 6 bases, the J end by 11 bases, with 16 bases between. Germline V gene data show CDR1 as SEHNR and CDR2 as FQNEAQ (reference sequence). CDR3 coding DNA: TGTGCCAGCAGTTTCGGCCGAAATGAGCAGTACTTC. Its protein is CASSFGRNEQYF.

This chain's CDR3 is CAIPEQGPQPQHF. The CDR3 DNA reads TGTGCCATTCCTGAACAGGGTCCCCAGCCCCAGCATTTT. V and J are TRBV27 and TRBJ1-5, with a weak D call TRBD1 (6 bases). The V gene lost 10 bases and the J gene lost 7 bases, with 17 bases spanning the gap. CDR3 length: 13 residues. In germline, CDR1 is MNHEY, CDR2 SMNVEV (reference sequence).

The chain combines TRBV29-1 with TRBJ2-3; D remains unclear. The ends were cut back, 6 bases at V and 5 bases at J, with 18 bases in the middle. The CDR3 is 14 residues long. Per germline, CDR1 SQVTM and CDR2 ANQGSEA. CDR3 residues: CSVQPRLGEDTQYF. CDR3 nucleotide sequence: TGCAGCGTACAACCTAGGTTAGGTGAAGATACGCAGTATTTT.

The V gene is TRBV6-2 or TRBV6-3, the J gene TRBJ2-7; D is uncertain. Germline V gene data show CDR1 as MNHEY and CDR2 as SVGEGT. The CDR3 is made up of 14 amino acids. V was shortened by 1 base and J by 1 base, with 8 bases between the two germline ends. The CDR3 loop reads CASSYFGLSYEQYF. In DNA form, the CDR3 reads TGTGCCAGCAGTTACTTCGGCCTGTCCTACGAGCAGTACTTC.

This clonotype was counted between two and nine times. The V gene is TRBV9, the J gene TRBJ1-1; D may be TRBD1 (5 bases). The length of the CDR3 is 16 residues. V was clipped by 4 bases and J by 0 bases, with 16 bases between them. Germline CDR1 and CDR2: SGDLS and YYNGEE. The CDR3 DNA reads TGTGCCAGCAGCCTGGGGAGGGGCGCAATGAACACTGAAGCTTTCTTT. Residues: CASSLGRGAMNTEAFF.

The J gene is TRBJ1-5, the V gene TRBV28, with a weak D call TRBD1 (5 bases). Germline loops: CDR1 MDHEN, CDR2 SYDVKM. Trimming stripped 8 bases from V and 7 bases from J, with 24 bases between. The CDR3 is 16 amino acids. The CDR3 loop is CASSLIGLGAGQPQHF. The CDR3 nucleotides are TGTGCCAGCTCTCTAATCGGGTTAGGGGCAGGGCAGCCCCAGCATTTT.

As for this clonotype: One junction end does not reproduce the germline sequence, and a read error may be involved. The J gene is TRBJ1-2, the V gene TRBV7-9; maybe TRBD1 (5 bases). The CDR3 loop spans 16 amino acids. The germline CDR1 and CDR2 sequences are SEHNR and FQNEAQ (reference sequence). CDR3 bases: TGTGCCAGCAGCTTAGTAAGGGGTCCGCCTAACTATGGCTGCACCTTC. Translated: CASSLVRGPPNYGCTF. Full variable domain (outside the CDR3, taken from reference TRBV7-9 and TRBJ1-2): DTGVSQNPRHKITKRGQNVTFRCDPISEHNRLYWYRQTLGQGPEFLTYFQNEAQLEKSRLLSDRFSAERPKGSFSTLEIQRTEQGDSAMYLCASSLVRGPPNYGCTFGSGTRLTVV.

On this clonotype itself: A read error may produce the germline difference seen at one junction end. This sequence joins TRBV24-1 and TRBJ1-2, with a possible D match to TRBD1 (5 bases). This CDR3 contains 16 residues. CDR1 is KGHDR, CDR2 SFDVKD, per germline. In DNA, the CDR3 is TGTGCCACCAGTGACTCTGGGAGGGGCGACCACTATGGCTGCACCTTC. It translates to CATSDSGRGDHYGCTF.

To note about this clonotype: One end of the junction does not line up with germline, which may come from a read error. V and J are TRBV6-5 and TRBJ2-1; 12 positions match TRBD2. In germline, CDR1 is MNHEY, CDR2 SVGAGI. This CDR3 is built from 15 residues. CDR3 in DNA: TGTGCCAACAGTTACTCGACTAGCGGGAGTTATGAGCAGTTCTTC. Amino acids: CANSYSTSGSYEQFF.

This chain joins TRBV6-2 or TRBV6-3 and TRBJ2-3; TRBD2 is a possible D gene (5 bases). CDR1 is MNHEY, CDR2 SVGEGT, per germline. The CDR3 consists of 13 residues. The V end lost 4 bases, the J end lost 9 bases, and 14 bases lay between the germline ends. DNA for the CDR3: TGTGCCAGCAGTTCTCCCCCCCGGGGAACGCAGTATTTT. It codes for CASSSPPRGTQYF.

V usage is TRBV29-1 and J usage is TRBJ1-5, with D perhaps TRBD1 (6 bases). Trimming left V 4 bases short and J 2 bases short, with 12 bases between. This CDR3 is 14 amino acids long. Germline V gives CDR1 SQVTM, CDR2 ANQGSEA. CDR3 loop: CSVGGGRGNQPQHF. Written as DNA, the CDR3 is TGCAGCGTTGGTGGGGGCCGGGGCAATCAGCCCCAGCATTTT.

This rearrangement joins TRBV4-1 to TRBJ1-5, with D uncertain. Germline values: CDR1 MGHRA, CDR2 YSYEKL. This CDR3 is 14 amino acids long. V was cut by 1 base and J by 0 bases, with 4 bases left in between. The CDR3 region is CASSQVVSNQPQHF. The CDR3 DNA sequence: TGCGCCAGCAGCCAAGTAGTTAGCAATCAGCCCCAGCATTTT.

This clonotype was detected only a few times. This chain connects TRBV27 to TRBJ2-3; 9 nucleotides align to TRBD2. The V gene's germline CDR1 is MNHEY and CDR2 SMNVEV (reference sequence). The CDR3 is 15 amino acids. Trimming removed 8 bases from V and 1 base from J; junction bases left unmatched: 7. The DNA for the CDR3 is TGTGCCAGCGGCTCTTGGACTAGCGGCACAGATACGCAGTATTTT. It is translated as CASGSWTSGTDTQYF.

The chain links TRBV6-2 or TRBV6-3 to TRBJ2-7, with D maybe TRBD1 (5 bases). V was trimmed by 0 bases and J by 5 bases, leaving 8 bases between them. CDR1 and CDR2 (germline): MNHEY, SVGEGT. The CDR3 sequence is 13 residues long. The DNA of the CDR3 is TGTGCCAGCAGTTACTCAGGACAAAACGAGCAGTACTTC. Protein: CASSYSGQNEQYF.

The chain carries TRBV4-3 and TRBJ2-5; 7 nucleotides align to TRBD1. Germline assignment: CDR1 LGHNA and CDR2 YSLEER. The CDR3 spans 15 residues. J was trimmed by 0 bases and V by 4 bases; bases with no gene match: 5. This CDR3 reads CASSRIQGNQETQYF. The CDR3 nucleotides read TGCGCCAGCAGCCGCATACAGGGGAACCAAGAGACCCAGTACTTC.

This chain uses TRBV5-1 with TRBJ2-3, with 13 bases aligning to TRBD2. Per the germline V gene, CDR1 is SGHRS and CDR2 is YFSETQ. The CDR3 is made up of 17 amino acids. J lost 3 bases, V lost 4 bases, and 8 bases had no gene match. The CDR3 DNA reads TGCGCCAGCAGCGGAGGACTAGCGGGGGTAATGACAGATACGCAGTATTTT. Encoded protein: CASSGGLAGVMTDTQYF. The full variable domain, completed using reference TRBV5-1 and TRBJ2-3, is KAGVTQTPRYLIKTRGQQVTLSCSPISGHRSVSWYQQTPGQGLQFLFEYFSETQRNKGNFPGRFSGRQFSNSRSEMNVSTLELGDSALYLCASSGGLAGVMTDTQYFGPGTRLTVL.